One T cell receptor (beta chain) is described in this entry. Its specificity is not known. These data belong to a study of blood T cells in healthy people across ages. The study, taken as a whole, reports: Across the age range, TCR beta diversity per million T cells fell in a roughly linear way.

Through a sample-barcoded 5' primer and a J-beta primer mix, a second PCR was run for roughly 6 to 11 cycles. Each cDNA molecule, via a template-switch adaptor with 12 random nucleotides, was tagged. Each CDR3 protein gets one entry after TCRdb re-called the 5' RACE reads with MiXCR. The table shows over 950,000 distinct CDR3 sequences, with around two fifths occurring only once. The CDR3 totals 14 residues. Germline CDR1 is MGHRA and CDR2 is YSYEKL. The J segment lost 4 bases and the V segment lost 1 base, leaving 3 bases of the junction unmatched. The donors, all healthy, were Caucasians living in Russia, aged about 6 to 95.

The sample taken for sequencing was blood. This chain links TRBV4-1 with TRBJ2-5; 7 bases line up with TRBD1. The source of this sequence is a man aged 18 to 35 in good health. For the CDR3, the DNA is TGCGCCAGCAGCCAAGCGGCAGGGGGAGAGACCCAGTACTTC. Translation gives CASSQAAGGETQYF.